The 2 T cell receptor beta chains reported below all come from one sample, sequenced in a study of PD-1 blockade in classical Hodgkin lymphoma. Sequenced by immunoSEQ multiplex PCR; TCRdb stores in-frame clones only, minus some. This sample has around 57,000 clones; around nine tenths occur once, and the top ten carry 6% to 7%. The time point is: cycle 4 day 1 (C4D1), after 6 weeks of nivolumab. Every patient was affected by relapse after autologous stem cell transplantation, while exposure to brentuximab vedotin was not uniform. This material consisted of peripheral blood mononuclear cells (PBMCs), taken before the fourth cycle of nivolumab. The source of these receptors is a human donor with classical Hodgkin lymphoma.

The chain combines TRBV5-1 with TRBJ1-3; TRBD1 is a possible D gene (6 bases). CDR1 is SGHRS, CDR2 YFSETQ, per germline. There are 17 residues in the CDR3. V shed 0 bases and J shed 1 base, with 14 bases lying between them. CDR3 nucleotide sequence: TGCGCCAGCAGCTTGGCGGGAGGGGGAAGGTCTGGAAACACCATATATTTT. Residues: CASSLAGGGRSGNTIYF.

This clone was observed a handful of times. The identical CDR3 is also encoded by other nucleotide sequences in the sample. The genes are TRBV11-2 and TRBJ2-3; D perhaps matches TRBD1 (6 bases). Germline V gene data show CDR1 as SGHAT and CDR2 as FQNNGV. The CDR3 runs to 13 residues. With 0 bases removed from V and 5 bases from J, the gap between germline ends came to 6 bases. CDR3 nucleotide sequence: TGTGCCAGCAGCTTAGACAGGGGAGATACGCAGTATTTT. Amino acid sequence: CASSLDRGDTQYF.